The rows below give T cell receptor beta chains drawn from one sample of a study of T-cell reconstitution after alpha-beta-depleted transplantation in children. TCRdb recomputed calls from the PCR reads with MiXCR, one row per CDR3 protein. The sample has just over 950,000 distinct CDR3 sequences; 25% to 35% are singletons. The input for sequencing was PBMCs, mostly from graft donor cells, taken 360 days after TCRalphabeta/CD19-depleted stem cell transplant. The receptors shown here come from a boy under three years old who had a stem cell transplant for SCID, so the T cells may come from the graft donor. Each CDR3 is given with its conserved first and last residue. A D gene is named only where the DNA matches it firmly. Expanded clones get a size class; other rows say once, few or many, or leave the size out.

CDR3nt,CDR3aa,v_gene,abundance,d_gene,j_gene
TGCGCCAGCAGCTTGGACCCAAGAGCGGGGGGGCTCACAGATACGCAGTATTTT,CASSLDPRAGGLTDTQYF,TRBV5-1,.,TRBD2,TRBJ2-3
TGTGCCAGCTCACCAGCTTCGGTGGCAGTTCATCAGCCCCAGCATTTT,CASSPASVAVHQPQHF,TRBV18,.,.,TRBJ1-5
TGTGCCAGCAGCTTCGGGCAGGGAGGGACAGATACGCAGTATTTT,CASSFGQGGTDTQYF,TRBV7-9,many,TRBD2,TRBJ2-3
TGTGCCAGCAGTTTTACAGGGCGCAATCAGCCCCAGCATTTT,CASSFTGRNQPQHF,TRBV2,.,.,TRBJ1-5
TGTGCCAGCAGCTTAGGTTGGTCTCAGGACACTGAAGCTTTCTTT,CASSLGWSQDTEAFF,TRBV7-9,many,.,TRBJ1-1
TGCGCCAGCAGTGAGACGTTAGGGGGGACAGGTAGCCACGAGCAGTACTTC,CASSETLGGTGSHEQYF,TRBV10-2,.,TRBD1,TRBJ2-7
TGCGCCAGCAGCCAAGATCGAAGGATCTCCTACGAGCAGTACTTC,CASSQDRRISYEQYF,TRBV4-3,.,.,TRBJ2-7
TGCGCCAGCAGCTTGCTCGGACAGGGAAACTATGGCTACACCTTC,CASSLLGQGNYGYTF,TRBV5-1,.,TRBD1,TRBJ1-2
TGTGCCAGCAGCACAGACAGGGGGGTGCACGGGCAGCCCCAGCATTTT,CASSTDRGVHGQPQHF,TRBV21-1,many,.,TRBJ1-5
TGTGCCAGCAGCTGGGGGGCAGGAAACACCATATATTTT,CASSWGAGNTIYF,TRBV7-2,.,.,TRBJ1-3
TGTGCCAGCAGCCCTCGACTAGCGGGGGCGGATGAGCAGTTCTTC,CASSPRLAGADEQFF,TRBV7-9,.,TRBD2,TRBJ2-1
TGTGCCAGCAGCAAAACCGGCAGCGACGAGCAGTACTTC,CASSKTGSDEQYF,TRBV21-1,.,.,TRBJ2-7
TGTGCCAGCACTCAAGGAGCGCTTCAGTACTTC,CASTQGALQYF,TRBV6-5,.,.,TRBJ2-7
TGTGCCAGCAGTGAGGAACAGTTCTATGGCTACACCTTC,CASSEEQFYGYTF,TRBV25-1,.,.,TRBJ1-2
TGTGCCACCAGTGAGGCGGTGGACACTGAAGCTTTCTTT,CATSEAVDTEAFF,TRBV24-1,few,.,TRBJ1-1
TGTGCCAGCAAGCGAGTGGATACGCAGTATTTT,CASKRVDTQYF,TRBV6-5,few,.,TRBJ2-3
TGCGCCAGCAGCATCCACCGACTAGCGGGGGTTTTCACAGATACGCAGTATTTT,CASSIHRLAGVFTDTQYF,TRBV5-1,.,TRBD2,TRBJ2-3
TGTGCCAGCAGTTTACACGGCGGGGGGCCCTACGAGCAGTACTTC,CASSLHGGGPYEQYF,TRBV12-3/TRBV12-4,.,TRBD2,TRBJ2-7
TGCAGTGCTAGTGGGCCAGGGGCACCCTATAATTCACCCCTCCACTTT,CSASGPGAPYNSPLHF,TRBV20-1,few,.,TRBJ1-6
TGTGCCACCAGCACGAGCTCTGGAAACACCATATATTTT,CATSTSSGNTIYF,TRBV15,few,.,TRBJ1-3
TGTGCCAGCAGCGACGACAACTATGGCTACACCTTC,CASSDDNYGYTF,TRBV7-8,.,.,TRBJ1-2
TGTGCCAGCAGCTCAAGACCGGGGGGGGGACACCAAATTTACAATGAGCAGTTCTTC,CASSSRPGGGHQIYNEQFF,TRBV9,.,TRBD2,TRBJ2-1
TGTGCCAGCAGCCAATTAGGTCCAGGGGGATACGATACGCAGTATTTT,CASSQLGPGGYDTQYF,TRBV3-1,few,TRBD1,TRBJ2-3
TGTGCCAGCAGCCAAGCGCAGGGGTATAACACTGAAGCTTTCTTT,CASSQAQGYNTEAFF,TRBV4-2,many,.,TRBJ1-1
TGCGCCAGCAGCCCTACTAGCGGGGGGGTTCGTAGGACCGGGGAGCTGTTTTTT,CASSPTSGGVRRTGELFF,TRBV10-2,.,TRBD2,TRBJ2-2
TGTGCCAGCAGCTTAGATCGCTCGGAGCAGTTCTTC,CASSLDRSEQFF,TRBV11-2,few,.,TRBJ2-1
TGTGCCACCAGTGATACGGGGGGGAGCGAGAGCTCCTACAATGAGCAGTTCTTC,CATSDTGGSESSYNEQFF,TRBV24-1,.,TRBD2,TRBJ2-1
TGTGCCAGCAGTTCAGCGGGGGGCGCCACAGATACGCAGTATTTT,CASSSAGGATDTQYF,TRBV12-3/TRBV12-4,few,TRBD2,TRBJ2-3
TGCGCCAGCAGCCAAGATCGGTGGTCGAGCGACCCAGATACGCAGTATTTT,CASSQDRWSSDPDTQYF,TRBV4-1,.,.,TRBJ2-3
TGTGCCACCAGTTTCGGAGGGAAACCCGGGGAGCTGTTTTTT,CATSFGGKPGELFF,TRBV24-1,many,.,TRBJ2-2
TGTGCCAGCAGCTTATTGGCAGCAGGCTACACCTTC,CASSLLAAGYTF,TRBV7-9,.,.,TRBJ1-2
TGCAGTGCCCAGACGATTGACAGTTCTAACTATGGCTACACCTTC,CSAQTIDSSNYGYTF,TRBV20-1,few,.,TRBJ1-2
TGCGCCAGCAGCTTCCAAACTGACGGACACACTGAAGCTTTCTTT,CASSFQTDGHTEAFF,TRBV5-1,few,.,TRBJ1-1